This T cell receptor beta chain appears in the sequencing data of a study of CD8 T cells in ankylosing spondylitis. There are many counts of this clonotype. Its cognate antigen is unknown. TCRdb reprocessed the 5' RACE reads with MiXCR, giving one entry per CDR3 protein. The table lists some 200,000 distinct CDR3 sequences, about 7% of them singletons, with approximately 14% in the top ten. Broader study findings: Among TCR beta sequences, a motif of under ten highly homologous variants appeared characteristic of ankylosing spondylitis blood.

The V gene lost 5 bases and the J gene lost 3 bases, with 28 bases spanning the gap. Germline values: CDR1 SGHAT, CDR2 FQDESV (reference sequence). CDR3 length: 19 amino acids. The sequencing sample was made of blood, either unsorted or a sorted T cell fraction (not recorded which). The clonotype comes from a male donor with ankylosing spondylitis. The rearrangement uses TRBV11-1 and TRBJ1-2; D might be TRBD1 (6 bases). The CDR3 DNA reads TGTGCCAGCAGCCCAGAGGGGGAGGACAGTAAGGGGGAAGACTATGGCTACACCTTC. It encodes CASSPEGEDSKGEDYGYTF.